The clone carrying this T cell receptor (beta chain) was observed many times. No antigen is known for it. This specimen comes from a study of regulatory T cells in long-lasting Graves disease. TCR beta libraries were built with iRepertoire HTBI primers and Arm-PCR of CDR3 regions. TCRdb analysed the multiplex PCR reads with MiXCR anew, one entry per CDR3 protein. Of 500,000 or so distinct CDR3 sequences listed, 15% to 20% were seen once; the top ten hold 9% to 15%. Time point in this sample: newly diagnosed GD, antithyroid drugs for less than 3 months. Construction of the TCR library relied on RNA isolated from PBMCs. It was American Thyroid Association guidelines that determined Graves' disease diagnosis. Findings and limits, study-wide: Under persistent disease, TRBV28, TRBJ1-2 and TRBJ2-5 were used preferentially.

Germline CDR1 and CDR2: KGHSH and LQKENI. CDR3 length: 14 residues. Trimming cost V 4 bases and J 4 bases; bases outside gene matches: 3. The data were also submitted as part of a second study, on T cells in Graves' hyperthyroidism and ophthalmopathy. Per that paper: Patients between 18 and 65 years old had hyperthyroidism, newly diagnosed and lasting under 2 months.

The source was peripheral blood mononuclear cells (PBMCs), collected at new diagnosis, from a patient treated with antithyroid drugs. The receptor was derived from a man aged 40-55 years with Graves disease. This chain joins TRBV18 and TRBJ2-2, with TRBD1 matching over 7 bases. The CDR3 sequence is CASSRDSGTGELFF. CDR3 nucleotide sequence: TGTGCCAGCTCACGGGACAGTGGCACCGGGGAGCTGTTTTTT.